This TCR beta chain came from a study of blood T cells in healthy people across ages. This clonotype was detected only a few times. Primers used in a second PCR of roughly 6 to 12 cycles were a sample-barcoded 5' primer and a J-beta primer mix. TCRdb re-called the 5' RACE reads through MiXCR, storing one row per CDR3 protein. The sample gives approximately 1,000,000 distinct CDR3 sequences, 35% to 40% of which show up once; under 15% is in the top ten. The CDR3 extends over 16 amino acids. Trimming shortened V by 3 bases and J by 1 base, and 15 bases separated the two germline ends. Germline CDR1 reads SGDLS; CDR2 reads YYNGEE.

The V gene is TRBV9, the J gene TRBJ2-3; possible D gene TRBD2, 6 bases. Sequenced: blood. This sequence was found in a man aged 18 to 30 in good health. DNA for the CDR3: TGTGCCAGCAGCGCCAGACTAGGGCTCCGCACAGATACGCAGTATTTT. Its translation: CASSARLGLRTDTQYF. The complete variable domain, with remaining parts taken from reference TRBV9 and TRBJ2-3, reads DSGVTQTPKHLITATGQRVTLRCSPRSGDLSVYWYQQSLDQGLQFLIQYYNGEERAKGNILERFSAQQFPDLHSELNLSSLELGDSALYFCASSARLGLRTDTQYFGPGTRLTVL.